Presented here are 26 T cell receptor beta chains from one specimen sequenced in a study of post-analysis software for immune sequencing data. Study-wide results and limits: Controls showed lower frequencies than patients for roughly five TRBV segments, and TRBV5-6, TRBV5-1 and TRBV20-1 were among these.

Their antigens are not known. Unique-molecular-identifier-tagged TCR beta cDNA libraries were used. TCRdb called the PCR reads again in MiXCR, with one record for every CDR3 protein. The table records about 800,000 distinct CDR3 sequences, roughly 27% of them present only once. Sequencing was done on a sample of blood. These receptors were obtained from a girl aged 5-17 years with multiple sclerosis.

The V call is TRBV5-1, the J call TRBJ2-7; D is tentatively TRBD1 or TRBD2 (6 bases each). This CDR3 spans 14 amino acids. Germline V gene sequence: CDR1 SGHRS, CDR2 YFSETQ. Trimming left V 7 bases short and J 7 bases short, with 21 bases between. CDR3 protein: CASLGLGGYNEQYF. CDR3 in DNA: TGCGCCAGCCTGGGATTAGGGGGGTACAATGAGCAGTACTTC.

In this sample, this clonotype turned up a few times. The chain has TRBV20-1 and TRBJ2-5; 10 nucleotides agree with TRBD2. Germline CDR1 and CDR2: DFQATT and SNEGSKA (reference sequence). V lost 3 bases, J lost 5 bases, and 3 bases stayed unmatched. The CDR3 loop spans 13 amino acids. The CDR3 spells CSASSGGLETQYF. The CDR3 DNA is TGCAGTGCTAGTAGCGGGGGGCTGGAGACCCAGTACTTC.

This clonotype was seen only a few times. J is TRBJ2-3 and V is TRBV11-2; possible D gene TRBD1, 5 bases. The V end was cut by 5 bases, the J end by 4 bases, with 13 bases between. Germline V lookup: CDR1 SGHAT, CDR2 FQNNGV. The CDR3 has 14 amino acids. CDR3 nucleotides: TGTGCCAGCAGCCCTGGGGCAAGTCCAGATACGCAGTATTTT. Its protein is CASSPGASPDTQYF.

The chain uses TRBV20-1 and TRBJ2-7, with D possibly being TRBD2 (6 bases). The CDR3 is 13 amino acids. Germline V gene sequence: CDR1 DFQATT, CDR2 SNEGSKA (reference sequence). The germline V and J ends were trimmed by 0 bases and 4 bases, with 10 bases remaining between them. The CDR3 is CSAREEAGYEQYF. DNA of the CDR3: TGCAGTGCTAGAGAAGAGGCGGGATACGAGCAGTACTTC.

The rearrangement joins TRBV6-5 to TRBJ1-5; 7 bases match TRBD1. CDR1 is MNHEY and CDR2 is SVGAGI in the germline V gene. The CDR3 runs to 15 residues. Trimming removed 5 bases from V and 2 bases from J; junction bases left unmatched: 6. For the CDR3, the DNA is TGTGCCAGCAGTCAGCGAGGGGGCCGCAATCAGCCCCAGCATTTT. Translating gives CASSQRGGRNQPQHF.

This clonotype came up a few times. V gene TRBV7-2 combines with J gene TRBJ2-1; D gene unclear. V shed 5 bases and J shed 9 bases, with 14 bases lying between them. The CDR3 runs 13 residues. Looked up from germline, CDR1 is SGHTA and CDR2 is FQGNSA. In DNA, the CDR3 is TGTGCCAGCAGCCACATAAGTCGTGGTGAGCAGTTCTTC. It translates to CASSHISRGEQFF.

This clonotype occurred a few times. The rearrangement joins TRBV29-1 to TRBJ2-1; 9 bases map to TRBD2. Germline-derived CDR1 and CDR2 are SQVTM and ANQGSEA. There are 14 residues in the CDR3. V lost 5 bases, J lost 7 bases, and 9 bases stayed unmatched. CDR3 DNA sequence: TGCAGCGTTTATGGCGGGAGGGCCTCTAATGAGCAGTTCTTC. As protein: CSVYGGRASNEQFF.

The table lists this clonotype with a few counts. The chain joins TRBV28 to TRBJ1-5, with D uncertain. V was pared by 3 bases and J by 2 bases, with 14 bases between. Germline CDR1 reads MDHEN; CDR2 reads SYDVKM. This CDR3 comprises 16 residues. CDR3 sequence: CASSFFRAGGNQPQHF. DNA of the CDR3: TGTGCCAGCAGTTTTTTCCGGGCCGGGGGCAATCAGCCCCAGCATTTT. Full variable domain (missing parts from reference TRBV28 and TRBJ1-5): DVKVTQSSRYLVKRTGEKVFLECVQDMDHENMFWYRQDPGLGLRLIYFSYDVKMKEKGDIPEGYSVSREKKERFSLILESASTNQTSMYLCASSFFRAGGNQPQHFGDGTRLSIL.

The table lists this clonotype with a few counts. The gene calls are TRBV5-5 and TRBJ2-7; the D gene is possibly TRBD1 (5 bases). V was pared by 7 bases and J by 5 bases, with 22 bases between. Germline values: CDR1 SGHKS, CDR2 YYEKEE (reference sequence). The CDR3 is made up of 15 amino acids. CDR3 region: CASWRTFRDVNEQYF. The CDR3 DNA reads TGTGCCAGCTGGCGGACCTTCAGGGATGTGAACGAGCAGTACTTC. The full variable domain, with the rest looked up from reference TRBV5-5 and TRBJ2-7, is DAGVTQSPTHLIKTRGQQVTLRCSPISGHKSVSWYQQVLGQGPQFIFQYYEKEERGRGNFPDRFSARQFPNYSSELNVNALLLGDSALYLCASWRTFRDVNEQYFGPGTRLTVT.

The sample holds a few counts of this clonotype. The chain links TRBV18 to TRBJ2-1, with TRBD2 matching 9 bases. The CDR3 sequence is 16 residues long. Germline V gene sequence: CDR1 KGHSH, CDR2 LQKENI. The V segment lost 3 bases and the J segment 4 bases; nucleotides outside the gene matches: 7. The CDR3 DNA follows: TGTGCCAGCTCACCGCCGGGACTAGCAGATTACAATGAGCAGTTCTTC. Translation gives CASSPPGLADYNEQFF.

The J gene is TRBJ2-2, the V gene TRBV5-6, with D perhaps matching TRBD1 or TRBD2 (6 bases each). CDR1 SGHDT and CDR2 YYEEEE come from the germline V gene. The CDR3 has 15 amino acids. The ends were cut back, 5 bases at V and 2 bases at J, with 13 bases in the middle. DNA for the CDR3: TGTGCCAGCAGGTCCACGGGGGCTAACACCGGGGAGCTGTTTTTT. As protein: CASRSTGANTGELFF.

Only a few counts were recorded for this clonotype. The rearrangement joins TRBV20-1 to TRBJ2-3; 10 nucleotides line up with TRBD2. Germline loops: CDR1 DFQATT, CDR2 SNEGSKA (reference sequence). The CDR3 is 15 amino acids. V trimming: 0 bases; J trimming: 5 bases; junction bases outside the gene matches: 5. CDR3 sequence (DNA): TGCAGTGCTAGAGATGCTAGCGGGAGCGGAGATACGCAGTATTTT. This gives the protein CSARDASGSGDTQYF.

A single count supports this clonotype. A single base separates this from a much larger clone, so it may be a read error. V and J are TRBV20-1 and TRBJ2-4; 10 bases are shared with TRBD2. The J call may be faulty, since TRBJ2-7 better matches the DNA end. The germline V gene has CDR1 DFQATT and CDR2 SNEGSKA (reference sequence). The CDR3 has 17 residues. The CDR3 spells CSTRDSQTLAGVREQYF. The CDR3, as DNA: TGCAGTACTAGAGATTCGCAGACCCTAGCGGGAGTTCGCGAGCAGTACTTC.

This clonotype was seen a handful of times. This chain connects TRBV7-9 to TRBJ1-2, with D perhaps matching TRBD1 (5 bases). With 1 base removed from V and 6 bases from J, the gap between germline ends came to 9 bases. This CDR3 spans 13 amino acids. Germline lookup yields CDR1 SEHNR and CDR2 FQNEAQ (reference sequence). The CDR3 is CASSLGTRNGYTF. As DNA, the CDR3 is TGTGCCAGCAGCTTAGGGACAAGAAATGGCTACACCTTC. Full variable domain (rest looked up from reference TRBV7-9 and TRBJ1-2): DTGVSQNPRHKITKRGQNVTFRCDPISEHNRLYWYRQTLGQGPEFLTYFQNEAQLEKSRLLSDRFSAERPKGSFSTLEIQRTEQGDSAMYLCASSLGTRNGYTFGSGTRLTVV.

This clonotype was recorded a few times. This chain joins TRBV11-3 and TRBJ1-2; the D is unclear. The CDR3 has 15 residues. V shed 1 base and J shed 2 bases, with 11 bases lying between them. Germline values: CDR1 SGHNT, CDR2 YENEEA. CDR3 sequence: CASSLGHSGNYGYTF. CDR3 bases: TGTGCCAGCAGCTTAGGTCACAGTGGGAACTATGGCTACACCTTC.

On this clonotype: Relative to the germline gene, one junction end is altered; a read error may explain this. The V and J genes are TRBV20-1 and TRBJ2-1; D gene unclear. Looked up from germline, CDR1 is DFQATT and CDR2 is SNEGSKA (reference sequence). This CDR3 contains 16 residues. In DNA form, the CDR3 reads TGCAGTGCTAGAGATGGGAAGCTGCCTTCCTACAATGGGCAGTTCTTC. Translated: CSARDGKLPSYNGQFF.

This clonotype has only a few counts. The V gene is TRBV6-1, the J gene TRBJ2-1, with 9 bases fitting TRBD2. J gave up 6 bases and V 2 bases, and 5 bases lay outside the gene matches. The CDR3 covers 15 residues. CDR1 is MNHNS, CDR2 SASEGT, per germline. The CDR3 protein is CASSERRGGVNEQFF. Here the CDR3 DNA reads TGTGCCAGCAGTGAAAGGCGGGGGGGAGTCAATGAGCAGTTCTTC.

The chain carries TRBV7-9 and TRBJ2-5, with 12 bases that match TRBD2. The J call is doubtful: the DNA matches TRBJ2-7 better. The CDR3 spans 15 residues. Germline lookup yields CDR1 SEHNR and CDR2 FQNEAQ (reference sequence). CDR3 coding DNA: TGTGCCAGCAGCTTCCTAGCGGGAGGGCCACTCGAGCAGTACTTC. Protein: CASSFLAGGPLEQYF.

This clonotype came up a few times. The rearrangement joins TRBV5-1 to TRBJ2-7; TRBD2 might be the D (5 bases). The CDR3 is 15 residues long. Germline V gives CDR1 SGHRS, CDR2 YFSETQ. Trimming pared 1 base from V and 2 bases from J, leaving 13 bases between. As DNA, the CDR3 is TGCGCCAGCAGCTTGAGTATCGAGGGCCCCTACGAGCAGTACTTC. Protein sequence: CASSLSIEGPYEQYF.

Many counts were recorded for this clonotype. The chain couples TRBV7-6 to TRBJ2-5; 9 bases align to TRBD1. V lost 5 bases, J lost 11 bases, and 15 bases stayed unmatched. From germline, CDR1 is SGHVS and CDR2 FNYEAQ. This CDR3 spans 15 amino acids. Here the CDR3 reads CASSPLGDRVDEQYF. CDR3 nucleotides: TGTGCCAGCAGCCCCCTCGGGGACAGGGTGGATGAGCAGTACTTC.

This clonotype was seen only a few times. CDR3 sequence reads: CASSLERNIQYF. For the CDR3, the DNA is TGCGCCAGCAGCTTGGAGCGAAACATTCAGTACTTC. The rearrangement links TRBV5-1 to TRBJ2-4; unclear D gene. Trimming pared 0 bases from V and 6 bases from J, leaving 4 bases between. Germline loops: CDR1 SGHRS, CDR2 YFSETQ. This CDR3 contains 12 residues.

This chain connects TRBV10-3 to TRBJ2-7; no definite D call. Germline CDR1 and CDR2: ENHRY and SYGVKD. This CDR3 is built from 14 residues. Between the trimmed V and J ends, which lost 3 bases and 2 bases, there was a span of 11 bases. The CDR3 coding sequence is TGTGCCATCAGTGAAGGTATCGGCACCTACGAGCAGTACTTC. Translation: CAISEGIGTYEQYF.

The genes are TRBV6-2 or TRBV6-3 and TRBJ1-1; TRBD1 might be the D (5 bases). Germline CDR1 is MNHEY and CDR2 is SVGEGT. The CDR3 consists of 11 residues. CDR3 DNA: TGTGCGGCGGGGGGGTCCACTGAAGCTTTCTTT. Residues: CAAGGSTEAFF.

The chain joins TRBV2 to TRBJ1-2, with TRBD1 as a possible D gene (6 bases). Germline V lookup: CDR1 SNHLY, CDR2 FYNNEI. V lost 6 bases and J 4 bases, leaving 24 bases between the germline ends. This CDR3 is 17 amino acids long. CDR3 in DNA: TGTGCCAGCAGCTTAGGACCGGGGCGGACAGTTCTCTATGGCTACACCTTC. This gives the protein CASSLGPGRTVLYGYTF.

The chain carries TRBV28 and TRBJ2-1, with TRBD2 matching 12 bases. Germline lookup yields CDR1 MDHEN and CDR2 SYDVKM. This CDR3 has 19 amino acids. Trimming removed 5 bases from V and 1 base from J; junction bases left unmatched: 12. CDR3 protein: CASSPHTSGRIGSYNEQFF. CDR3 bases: TGTGCCAGCAGTCCCCATACTAGCGGGAGGATTGGGTCCTACAATGAGCAGTTCTTC. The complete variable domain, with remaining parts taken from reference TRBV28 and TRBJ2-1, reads DVKVTQSSRYLVKRTGEKVFLECVQDMDHENMFWYRQDPGLGLRLIYFSYDVKMKEKGDIPEGYSVSREKKERFSLILESASTNQTSMYLCASSPHTSGRIGSYNEQFFGPGTRLTVL.

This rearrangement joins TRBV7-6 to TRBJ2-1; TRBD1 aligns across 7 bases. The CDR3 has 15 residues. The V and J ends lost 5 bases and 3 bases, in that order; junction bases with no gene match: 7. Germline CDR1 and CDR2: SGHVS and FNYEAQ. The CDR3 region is CASSPAWDSYNEQFF. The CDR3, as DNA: TGTGCCAGCAGCCCGGCGTGGGACAGCTACAATGAGCAGTTCTTC.